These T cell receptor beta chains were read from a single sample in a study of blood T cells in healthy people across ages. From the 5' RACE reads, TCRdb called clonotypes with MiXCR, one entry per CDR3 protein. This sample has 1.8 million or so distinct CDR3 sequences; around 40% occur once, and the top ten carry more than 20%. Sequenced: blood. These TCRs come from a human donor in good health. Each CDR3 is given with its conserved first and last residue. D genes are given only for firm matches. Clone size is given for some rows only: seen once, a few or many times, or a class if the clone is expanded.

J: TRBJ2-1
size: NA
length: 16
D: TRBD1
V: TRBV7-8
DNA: TGTGCCAGCAGCTTACGGACAGGGGAAAGGTACAATGAGCAGTTCTTC
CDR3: CASSLRTGERYNEQFF

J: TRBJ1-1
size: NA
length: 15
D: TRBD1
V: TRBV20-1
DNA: TGCAGTGCTAGAAAAACAGGGGGCCGAGGCACTGAAGCTTTCTTT
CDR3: CSARKTGGRGTEAFF

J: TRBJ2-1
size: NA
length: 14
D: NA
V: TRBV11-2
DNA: TGTGCCAGCAGCATCATGGACGGAGACAATGAGCAGTTCTTC
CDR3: CASSIMDGDNEQFF

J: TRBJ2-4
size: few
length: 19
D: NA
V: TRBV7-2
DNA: TGTGCCAGCAGCTTAGCGGAGGTGTCGGGGAGTTGGGCCAAAAACATTCAGTACTTC
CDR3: CASSLAEVSGSWAKNIQYF

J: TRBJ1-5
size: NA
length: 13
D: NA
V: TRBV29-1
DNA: TGCAGCGTCGTGACAGGATTCGGTCAGCCCCAGCATTTT
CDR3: CSVVTGFGQPQHF

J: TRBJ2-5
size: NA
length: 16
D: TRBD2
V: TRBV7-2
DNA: TGTGCCAGCAGCTTTTTACGCGGGGGGGACCGAGAGACCCAGTACTTC
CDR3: CASSFLRGGDRETQYF

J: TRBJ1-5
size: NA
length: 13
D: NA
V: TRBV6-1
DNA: TGTGCCAGCAGAGTTGACGCCGATCAGCCCCAGCATTTT
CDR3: CASRVDADQPQHF

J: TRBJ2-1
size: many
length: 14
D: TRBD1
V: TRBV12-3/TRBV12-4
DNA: TGTGCCAGCACCTGGGGACAGGGGGCATATGAGCAGTTCTTC
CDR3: CASTWGQGAYEQFF

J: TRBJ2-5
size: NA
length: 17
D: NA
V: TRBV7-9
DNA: TGTGCCAGCAGCTACCCACTCGGACCGGGAGATGGAGAGACCCAGTACTTC
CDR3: CASSYPLGPGDGETQYF

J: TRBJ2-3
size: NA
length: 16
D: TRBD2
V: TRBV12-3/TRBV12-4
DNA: TGTGCCAGCAGTTTTGTACTAGCGGGGCGCACAGATACGCAGTATTTT
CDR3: CASSFVLAGRTDTQYF

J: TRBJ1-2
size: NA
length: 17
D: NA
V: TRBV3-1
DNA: TGTGCCAGCAGCCCCTCACAGGGAACACTAGCTAACTATGGCTACACCTTC
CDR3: CASSPSQGTLANYGYTF

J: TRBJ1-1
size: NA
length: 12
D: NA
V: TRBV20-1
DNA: TGCAGTGCTAGAGCAGGGTACTTTGAAGCTTTCTTT
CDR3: CSARAGYFEAFF

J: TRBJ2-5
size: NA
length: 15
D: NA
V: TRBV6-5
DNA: TGTGCCAGCAGCTCGTCTCGGGGGGCCAGAGAGACCCAGTACTTC
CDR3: CASSSSRGARETQYF

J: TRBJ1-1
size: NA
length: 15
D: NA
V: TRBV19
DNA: TGTGCCAGTAGTATTGGGGTCCTAGGGGTCACTGAAGCTTTCTTT
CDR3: CASSIGVLGVTEAFF

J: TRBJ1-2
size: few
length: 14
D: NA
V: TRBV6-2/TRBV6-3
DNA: TGTGCCAGCAGTTACGACATCGTCACGTATGGCTACACCTTC
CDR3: CASSYDIVTYGYTF

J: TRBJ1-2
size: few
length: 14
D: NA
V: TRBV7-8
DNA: TGTGCCAGCAGCCCATTGGTCTACCGGGTTGGCTACACCTTC
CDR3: CASSPLVYRVGYTF

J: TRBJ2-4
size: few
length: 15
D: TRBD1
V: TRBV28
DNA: TGTGCCAGCAGTGACAGGGCCTCAGCCAAAAACATTCAGTACTTC
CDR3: CASSDRASAKNIQYF

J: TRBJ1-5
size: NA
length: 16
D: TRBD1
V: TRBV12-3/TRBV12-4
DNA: TGTGCCAGCATCTTGGGACAGGGTCTCCCAAATCGGCCCCAGCATTTT
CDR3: CASILGQGLPNRPQHF

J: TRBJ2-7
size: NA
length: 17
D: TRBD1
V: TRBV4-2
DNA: TGTGCCAGGCACCAGGGTACCGGGACAGGGGGTAAAAACGAGCAGTACTTC
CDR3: CARHQGTGTGGKNEQYF

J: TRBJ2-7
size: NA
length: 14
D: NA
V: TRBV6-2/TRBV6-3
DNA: TGTGCCAGCAGCCCCCCCGCAGTGACCTACGAGCAGTACTTC
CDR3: CASSPPAVTYEQYF

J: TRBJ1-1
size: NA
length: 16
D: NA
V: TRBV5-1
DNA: TGCGCCAGCAGCTTGGAACAGGGAAATATGAACACTGAAGCTTTCTTT
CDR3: CASSLEQGNMNTEAFF

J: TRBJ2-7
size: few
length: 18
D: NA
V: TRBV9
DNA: TGTGCCAGCAGCGCGGCGGCGACCGTGACTCCAGGAGGAGGCGAGCAGTACTTC
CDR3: CASSAAATVTPGGGEQYF

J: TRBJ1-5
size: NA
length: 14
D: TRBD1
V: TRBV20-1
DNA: TGCAGTGCTTTGCTGACAGGGAATATTCAGCCCCAGCATTTT
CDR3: CSALLTGNIQPQHF

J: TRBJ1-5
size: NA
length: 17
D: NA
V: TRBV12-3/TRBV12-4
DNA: TGTGCCAGCAGTTTAGGCCGGGAGGGGAGCCTAAGGCAGCCCCAGCATTTT
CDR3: CASSLGREGSLRQPQHF

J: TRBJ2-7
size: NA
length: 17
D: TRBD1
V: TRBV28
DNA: TGTGCCAGCAGTTTACGGTGGGACAGGAGGAGCTCCTACGAGCAGTACTTC
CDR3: CASSLRWDRRSSYEQYF

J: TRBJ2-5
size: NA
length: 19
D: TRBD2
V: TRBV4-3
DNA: TGCGCCAGCAGCCAAGATGTAGTGATGGCTAGCGGGGGGGCAGAGACCCAGTACTTC
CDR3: CASSQDVVMASGGAETQYF

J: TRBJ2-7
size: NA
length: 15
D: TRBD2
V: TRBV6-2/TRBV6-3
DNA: TGTGCCAGCAGTTACTCGGGACTAGCAATTAACGAGCAGTACTTC
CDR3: CASSYSGLAINEQYF

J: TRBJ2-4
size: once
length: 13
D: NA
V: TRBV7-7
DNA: TGTGCTAGCAGCTCATCGGTACGGGACATTCAGTACTTC
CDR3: CASSSSVRDIQYF

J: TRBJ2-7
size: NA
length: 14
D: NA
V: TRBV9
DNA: TGTGCCAGCAGCTTCCGGACCGAACCCTACGAGCAGTACTTC
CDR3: CASSFRTEPYEQYF

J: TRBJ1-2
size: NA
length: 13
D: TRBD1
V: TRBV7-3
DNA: TGTGCCAGCAGCAAAGGACAGGGTGAAGGCTACACCTTC
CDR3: CASSKGQGEGYTF

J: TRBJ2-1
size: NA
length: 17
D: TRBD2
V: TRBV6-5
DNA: TGTGCCAGCAGTTACGGGCGCCAGCGGGGGGTGTACAATGAGCAGTTCTTC
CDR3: CASSYGRQRGVYNEQFF

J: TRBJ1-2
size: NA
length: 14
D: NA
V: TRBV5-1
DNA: TGCGCCAGCAGCTTAAGTGCAGTGACATATGGCTACACCTTC
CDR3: CASSLSAVTYGYTF

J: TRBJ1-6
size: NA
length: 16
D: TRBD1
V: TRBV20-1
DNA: TGCAGTGCCGGACAGGTTGGCAGAATAATCGATTCACCCCTCCACTTT
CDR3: CSAGQVGRIIDSPLHF

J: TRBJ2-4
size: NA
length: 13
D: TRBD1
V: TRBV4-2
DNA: TGTGCCAGCAGCCAAGAGGACAGGGGCATTCAGTACTTC
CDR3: CASSQEDRGIQYF

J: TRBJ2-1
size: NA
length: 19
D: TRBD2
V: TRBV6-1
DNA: TGTGCCAGCACTCAGACGACGACTAGCGGGGGCTCTTCCTACAATGAGCAGTTCTTC
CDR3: CASTQTTTSGGSSYNEQFF

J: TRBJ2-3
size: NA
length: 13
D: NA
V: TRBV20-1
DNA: TGCAGTGCCAGTCCTGTGATTCCAGATACGCAGTATTTT
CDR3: CSASPVIPDTQYF

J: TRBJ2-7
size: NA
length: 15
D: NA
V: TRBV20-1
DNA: TGCAGTGCTAACAGCGACAGGTCTCCCTCCTACGAGCAGTACTTC
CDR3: CSANSDRSPSYEQYF

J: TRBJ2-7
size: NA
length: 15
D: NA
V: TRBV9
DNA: TGTGCCAGCAGCGAGGGACCTTTCCCCACCTACGAGCAGTACTTC
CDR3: CASSEGPFPTYEQYF

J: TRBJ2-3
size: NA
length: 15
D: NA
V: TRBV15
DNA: TGTACCACCAGCAGACACAGCGGAAGCACAGATACGCAGTATTTT
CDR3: CTTSRHSGSTDTQYF

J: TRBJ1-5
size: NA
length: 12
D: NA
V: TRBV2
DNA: TGTGCCAGCAGTGCTGCCATTCAGCCCCAGCATTTT
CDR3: CASSAAIQPQHF

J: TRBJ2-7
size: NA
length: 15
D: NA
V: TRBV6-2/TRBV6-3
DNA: TGTGCCAGCAGTTACGGGGCGGGGGCATACAATGAGCAGTACTTC
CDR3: CASSYGAGAYNEQYF

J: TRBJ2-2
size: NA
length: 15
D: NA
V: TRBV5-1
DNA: TGCGCCAGCAGCGGGGGACCCACGAACACCGGGGAGCTGTTTTTT
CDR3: CASSGGPTNTGELFF

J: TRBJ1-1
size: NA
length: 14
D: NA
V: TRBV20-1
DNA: TGCAGTGCCATGAAGGGAGCGCTGAGCACTGAAGCTTTCTTT
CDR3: CSAMKGALSTEAFF

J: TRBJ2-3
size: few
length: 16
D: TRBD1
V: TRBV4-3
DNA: TGCGCCAGCAGCCTCACAGGGGCTATAAGCACAGATACGCAGTATTTT
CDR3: CASSLTGAISTDTQYF

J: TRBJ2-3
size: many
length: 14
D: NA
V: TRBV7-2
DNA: TGTGCCAGCAGCTTAGCCAACAGGGCAGATACGCAGTATTTT
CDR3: CASSLANRADTQYF

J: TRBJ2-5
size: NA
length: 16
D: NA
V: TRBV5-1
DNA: TGCGCCAGCAGCTTGGGCTCCGGGACAACTCAAGAGACCCAGTACTTC
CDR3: CASSLGSGTTQETQYF

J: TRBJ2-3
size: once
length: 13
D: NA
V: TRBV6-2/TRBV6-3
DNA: TGTGCCAGCAACCTAGAGTTGGCAGATACGCAGTATTTT
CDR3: CASNLELADTQYF

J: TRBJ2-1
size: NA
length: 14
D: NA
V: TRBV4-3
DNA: TGCGCCAGCAGCCATGCTAGAGGGCTGAATGAGCAGTTCTTC
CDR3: CASSHARGLNEQFF

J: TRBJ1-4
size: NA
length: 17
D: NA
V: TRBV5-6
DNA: TGTGCCAGCAGCCTGGGAGACCTAAGATCAACTAATGAAAAACTGTTTTTT
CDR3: CASSLGDLRSTNEKLFF

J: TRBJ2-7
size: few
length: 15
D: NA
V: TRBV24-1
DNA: TGTGCCACCAGTAACGGCTGGGACGATTCCTACGAGCAGTACTTC
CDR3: CATSNGWDDSYEQYF

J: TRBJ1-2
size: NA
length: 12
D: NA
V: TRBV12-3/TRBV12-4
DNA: TGTGCCAGCAGGCCTCGGGGTAAAGGCTACACCTTC
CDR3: CASRPRGKGYTF

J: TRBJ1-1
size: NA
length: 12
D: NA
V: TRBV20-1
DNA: TGCAGTGCTAGACAGCTTACCACTGAAGCTTTCTTT
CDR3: CSARQLTTEAFF

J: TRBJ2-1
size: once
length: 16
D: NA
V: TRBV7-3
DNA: TGTGCCAGCAGCTTTGGAGGGAATGGACCGTACAATGAGCAGTTCTTC
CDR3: CASSFGGNGPYNEQFF

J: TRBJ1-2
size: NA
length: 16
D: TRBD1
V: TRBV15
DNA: TGTGCCACCAGCGCGGGCACAGGGGCGGATAACTATGGCTACACCTTC
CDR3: CATSAGTGADNYGYTF

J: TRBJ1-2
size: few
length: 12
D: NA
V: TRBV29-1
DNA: TGCAGCGTTGAACAAGTTCCCTATGGCTACACCTTC
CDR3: CSVEQVPYGYTF